This T cell receptor (beta chain) was captured by sequencing in a study of blood T cell repertoires in COVID-19. The germline V gene has CDR1 SEHNR and CDR2 FQNEAQ (reference sequence). CDR3 length equals 13 residues. V was pared by 2 bases and J by 1 base, with 5 bases between. This clone was seen a handful of times. The authors' processing: Estimation of nucleated cell counts was performed using reference gene primer amplification. Repertoires were generated with immunoSEQ multiplex PCR, while TCRdb's copy carries only in-frame clones and drops some. Clonal size and the V and J genes are those of that table, whereas D and trimming came from the DNA. The table records 200,000 to 250,000 clones, approximately 84% of them present only once.

This rearrangement joins TRBV7-9 to TRBJ1-2; D call uncertain. The sequence was obtained from a man aged 35 to 55 with acute or convalescent COVID-19. The material sequenced was peripheral blood. For the CDR3, the DNA is TGTGCCAGCAGCTTACCCCTTAACTATGGCTACACCTTC. It is translated as CASSLPLNYGYTF.